This TCR beta chain was retrieved from a study of T cell responses to AZD1222 COVID-19 vaccine. The repertoire was sequenced with immunoSEQ multiplex PCR; TCRdb's copy has only in-frame clones and lacks some. The sample has 120,000 to 150,000 clones; around nine tenths are singletons. V gave up 3 bases and J gave up 4 bases, with 15 bases separating them. The germline gives CDR1 DFQATT, CDR2 SNEGSKA (reference sequence). This CDR3 contains 14 residues. The chain links TRBV20-1 to TRBJ1-1; D not certain. This receptor was identified in an adult in good health. Here the sequenced sample was peripheral blood, taken on day 0 of AZD1222 vaccination. CDR3 coding DNA: TGCAGTGCTAGTCTAGGGCCCGTAGGCACTGAAGCTTTCTTT. It is translated as CSASLGPVGTEAFF.